A single sample gave rise to the 9 T cell receptor beta chains below, sequenced in a study of T cells in tuberculosis (dated by TCRdb to between 2017 and 2018). Per the publication, the time point label means: new active TB diagnosis, blood taken before or within 7 days of starting treatment. The method behind the library was the immunoSEQ multiplex PCR assay. The clones in this table, taken by TCRdb from immuneACCESS, are in-frame only. Not every clone is retained; where verified, under half of the shortfall comes from an unresolved V gene, and the cause of the rest is unknown. The sample table records 30,000 to 40,000 clones; under 95% of these occur just once. The ten biggest clones cover roughly an eighth of the sample. Material: PBMCs, obtained at tuberculosis diagnosis. Receptors were obtained from an adult with tuberculosis.

The chain carries TRBV28 and TRBJ2-2, with unresolved D. Germline loops: CDR1 MDHEN, CDR2 SYDVKM. The CDR3 is 14 amino acids. V was shortened by 3 bases and J by 4 bases, with 9 bases between the two germline ends. This chain's CDR3 is CASSFLDSTGELFF. The CDR3 nucleotides are TGTGCCAGCAGTTTCCTCGACTCCACCGGGGAGCTGTTTTTT.

The gene calls are TRBV10-3 and TRBJ2-3, with 13 positions matching TRBD2. Germline V CDR1 and CDR2: ENHRY, SYGVKD. The CDR3 length is 15 residues. With 3 bases clipped from V and 5 bases from J, the junction kept 2 bases outside the gene matches. The CDR3 coding sequence is TGTGCCATCAGTGAACTAGCGGGGGGGCAAGATACGCAGTATTTT. This gives the protein CAISELAGGQDTQYF.

This rearrangement joins TRBV29-1 to TRBJ2-5, with 8 bases matching TRBD1. Germline values: CDR1 SQVTM, CDR2 ANQGSEA. CDR3 length equals 14 residues. After removal of 8 bases from V and 0 bases from J, the junction contained 8 bases not matched to a gene. The CDR3: CSLKDRAYQETQYF. The CDR3 nucleotides read TGCAGCCTTAAGGACAGGGCGTACCAAGAGACCCAGTACTTC.

The chain recombines TRBV6-5 with TRBJ2-2; no clear D. This CDR3 comprises 14 residues. Germline V gene lookup returns CDR1 MNHEY and CDR2 SVGAGI. V lost 0 bases and J 6 bases, leaving 8 bases between the germline ends. The CDR3 DNA is TGTGCCAGCAGTTACTCGATTGGCCCCGGGGAGCTGTTTTTT. Protein sequence: CASSYSIGPGELFF.

The chain carries TRBV5-1 and TRBJ2-7; D might be TRBD1 (5 bases). Deletions cut 4 bases from V and 5 bases from J, with 13 bases between. CDR1 is SGHRS and CDR2 is YFSETQ in the germline V gene. This CDR3 contains 13 residues. DNA for the CDR3: TGCGCCAGCAGCGGGGCCCCCGCGCACGAGCAGTACTTC. This translates into CASSGAPAHEQYF.

This clone appeared a single time. The rearrangement uses TRBV6-5 and TRBJ1-4; possibly TRBD1 for D (5 bases). In germline, CDR1 is MNHEY, CDR2 SVGAGI. The length of the CDR3 is 14 residues. The germline V and J ends were trimmed by 5 bases and 6 bases, with 13 bases remaining between them. CDR3 sequence reads: CASSPRQTYEKLFF. The CDR3 DNA sequence: TGTGCCAGCAGTCCTCGACAGACATATGAAAAACTGTTTTTT.

This chain connects TRBV4-1 to TRBJ2-7; the D gene is possibly TRBD1 (6 bases). Between the trimmed V and J ends, which lost 1 base and 7 bases, there was a span of 14 bases. The germline CDR1 and CDR2 sequences are MGHRA and YSYEKL. The CDR3 extends over 14 amino acids. The CDR3 sequence is CASSQGGLEEEQYF. The CDR3 DNA reads TGCGCCAGCAGCCAAGGGGGGCTGGAGGAGGAGCAGTACTTC.

J is TRBJ1-2 and V is TRBV6-6; TRBD1 aligns across 11 bases. This CDR3 comprises 14 residues. V lost 6 bases to trimming and J lost 6 bases; unmatched junction nucleotides: 6. Germline CDR1 is MNHNY and CDR2 is SVGAGI (reference sequence). The CDR3 here is CASSDGQGAHGYTF. The CDR3 nucleotides read TGTGCCAGCAGCGACGGACAGGGGGCGCATGGCTACACCTTC.

The chain recombines TRBV4-1 with TRBJ2-7, with a possible D match to TRBD2 (5 bases). Per the germline V gene, CDR1 is MGHRA and CDR2 is YSYEKL. With 0 bases removed from V and 0 bases from J, the gap between germline ends came to 9 bases. The length of the CDR3 is 15 residues. CDR3 bases: TGCGCCAGCAGCCAAGAGGCTAGCCCCTCCTACGAGCAGTACTTC. It encodes CASSQEASPSYEQYF.